This entry concerns a single T cell receptor (beta chain). Its antigen is unknown. No base quality information exists; no much larger clone differs at one position. Library method: the immunoSEQ multiplex PCR assay. A mixture of 60 forward primers for TCR Vbeta segments and 13 reverse primers for TCR Jbeta segments was used in the multiplex PCR. The CDR3 region of rearranged TCR beta genes was amplified from genomic DNA by a multiplex PCR assay. The amplified TCR beta libraries were sequenced on the Illumina HiSeq System as 87-base-pair reads. As for how the authors treated the data: A later analysis tallied around 82 million unique TCR beta chains across the approximately 670 repertoires, and some 10 million of those chains were shared by two or more donors. A nearest-neighbor algorithm error-corrected the raw reads and collapsed the reads into unique sequences, merging closely related sequences to remove PCR and sequencing errors. To assign V, D and J gene segments, CDR3 sequences were aligned to IMGT reference sequences. For a sequence to be retained, at least a six-nucleotide match to both a V gene segment and a J gene segment was required. A rearrangement was called productive if the CDR3 had no stop codons and remained in frame with V and J, and every other rearrangement was called non-productive. Following IMGT convention, CDR3 was defined as the stretch from the second conserved V-encoded cysteine to the conserved J-encoded phenylalanine. In an earlier analysis of 500 to 650 of the donors, sequences lacking an unambiguous match to a single V gene segment were excluded. In an earlier analysis of some 590 of the donors, a V segment was called functional when productive rearrangements were above 56.7%, and segregating when the standard deviation between donors exceeded 5%. A statistical classification framework was developed to diagnose cytomegalovirus status using the catalog of TCR beta chain sequences. A later analysis assigned V and J genes by comparing TCR nucleotide sequences with IMGT/GENE-DB human TR gene sequences. A later analysis assigned CDR3 sequences and most-parsimonious VDJ recombination scenarios with the TCRdist pipeline. In a later analysis, each TCR beta chain was defined by its CDR3 amino acid sequence together with its V-gene family, and reads without a unique V-gene family were excluded. As a way to deal with suspected cross-contamination and a sequencing artifact, a later analysis dropped approximately 590 nucleotide sequences that were highly shared and had low generation probability. In a later analysis, a clonal expansion index was calculated for each public chain from normalized within-repertoire ranks of inferred template counts. A later analysis computed generation probabilities with a VDJ recombination model fitted to out-of-frame rearrangements, and checked the results against IGoR. In a later analysis, hypergeometric tests were used to score TCR-TCR, TCR-HLA and TCR-CMV co-occurrence, with a repertoire-size bias correction applied to TCR pairs. A later analysis estimated false discovery rates by permuting HLA or CMV assignments 20 times. In a later analysis, co-occurring TCRs were grouped using DBSCAN, and TCRdist sequence similarity was added for clustering within HLA-allele-positive subsets. Repertoires with fewer than 30,000 or more than 120,000 public chains, plus five repertoires with anomalous nucleotide sharing, were excluded from co-occurrence clustering. Held by TCRdb, this immuneACCESS table contains in-frame sequences only and omits some clones. Under half of the omission traces to an unresolved V gene where checked; the cause of the rest is unknown. V, J and clone size were drawn from that table, and D and trimming were deduced from the DNA. This sample lists around 120,000 clones; roughly 63% were detected once. Of the sample, approximately 11% falls within the top ten clones.

The cohort consisted of 600 or so healthy bone marrow donors. Cohort members were all nominally healthy when sampled, although unrecorded immune exposures were likely present. The donor was CMV seropositive and belonged to the group of some 290 seropositive cohort members. A peripheral blood sample was collected from each donor, and TCR beta sequencing was performed on peripheral blood mononuclear cells. The Qiagen DNeasy Blood Extraction Kit was used to extract genomic DNA from the blood cell samples. The source of the sample is a study of cytomegalovirus exposure and HLA in healthy donors (dated by TCRdb to 2016 to 2017). In terms of the full investigation: An earlier analysis of 550 to 700 of the donors reported more than 250 Gb of sequence data and roughly 110 million unique TCR beta sequences from 150 million to 200 million T cells. An early release covering more than 500 HLA-typed donors comprised roughly 300 gigabases of sequencing data and approximately 80 million unique TCR sequences. The genetic ancestry cluster associated with self-reported Caucasian donors included over 65% of the approximately 410 genotyped donors. The study aimed to test whether signatures of past pathogen exposure could be identified by cataloging public T cell receptors. Using immunosequencing, the study profiled T cell repertoires from 500 to 800 subjects and related those repertoires to cytomegalovirus serostatus. In addition to the first cohort of around 670 subjects, a separate validation cohort of approximately 120 different subjects was used. To predict cytomegalovirus infection status, the study brought together high-throughput TCR immunosequencing, statistical association of individual TCRs with disease status, and machine learning. A later analysis re-examined previously published TCR beta repertoires from around 670 donors and added high-resolution HLA genotyping to investigate patterns of TCR occurrence. The later analysis used no new phenotypic data to find candidate immune exposures, relying instead on TCR beta sequences and their occurrence across donors. To decide whether each TCR beta V gene segment behaved as functional or pseudogenic, an earlier analysis of nearly 600 of the donors relied on high-throughput TCR beta sequencing. Alongside the repertoire data, information on donor age, sex, ethnicity and CMV serostatus was compiled. A later genetic analysis used genome-wide SNP genotypes for about 55% of the 666 donors, treating that subset as a discovery cohort. All discovery cohort repertoires had been generated on a single sequencing platform. Class I and class II HLA loci were covered by the typing at four-digit resolution. The number of donors typed differed by locus, with 629-630 for A, B, C, DRB1 and DQB1, roughly 520 for DQA1, approximately 570 for DPA1, and around 430 for DPB1. Because of strong linkage in the cohort, a few DR-DQ haplotypes were treated as single units for association and clustering. Across approximately 400 genotyped donors of the cohort, an average of approximately 220,000 unique TCR beta nucleotide sequences per donor were sequenced, and approximately 17% of those sequences were non-productive.

The germline V gene (reference sequence) provides CDR1 GTSNPN and CDR2 SVGIG. The CDR3 goes from the cysteine to the phenylalanine over 14 residues. Only the CDR3 portion is preserved as DNA: 42 bases, with reading frame beginning at the first base. The trim is 2 bases for V and 4 bases for J, with a gap of 14 bases between the germline ends. Broader findings and caveats from the paper: A few of the identified cytomegalovirus-associated TCR beta chains were confirmed in vitro to be specific for cytomegalovirus antigens. In the study, around 150 TCR beta chains were listed as associated with cytomegalovirus. In a later analysis, several top co-occurrence clusters were reported to appear linked to parvovirus B19, influenza, CMV and Epstein-Barr virus. In a later analysis, HLA-associated TCR beta chains showed more clonal expansion and lower generation probabilities than non-associated chains that were equally common. The classifier was reported to diagnose cytomegalovirus status with high specificity and sensitivity in both the original and validation cohorts. In an earlier analysis of approximately 590 of the donors, most TCR beta V segments appeared in productive rearrangements about 87% or about 30% of the time, broadly matching IMGT annotations. Most TCR sequences were seen in very few donors, while some public TCRs were found in many individuals. This cohort had only TCR beta chains sequenced, and the lack of alpha or paired-chain data limited which features could be detected. In a later analysis, the rate of TCR association differed among HLA loci, with DRB1 alleles having the most associated TCRs and HLA-C alleles having the fewest. A later analysis found that most CMV-associated TCR beta chains appeared HLA-restricted, with HLA associations seemingly driven largely by CMV exposure. A cluster of highly shared sequence variants was judged likely to represent a technical artifact of the sequencing pipeline. Because the 87-base-pair reads could not distinguish some IMGT-functional V segments, including TRBV6-2 and TRBV6-3, those segments were excluded. The authors suggested that the approach could potentially be extended to other disease states and immunological phenotypes. Correlated functional status among segregating V segments might reflect linkage disequilibrium, but an unknown experimental factor could not be ruled out. HLA typing was unavailable for some donors at each locus, so association tests used only the typed subset. Specific HLA alleles were associated with 16,951 TCR beta sequences at a false discovery rate of 0.05 in a later analysis. A further reported finding was that TCR beta sequences accurately predicted the HLA-A and HLA-B alleles for most subjects in the first cohort. In a later genetic analysis, a missense DCLRE1C variant was associated with V-gene and J-gene trimming of TCR beta chains, and the association was replicated in an independent cohort. According to a later genetic analysis, donors in an Asian-associated ancestry cluster had fewer N-insertions in productive TCRs than the approximately 650-donor mean. Strong co-occurrence of HLA alleles, especially DR and DQ, made assigning TCR associations to individual alleles difficult. CMV serostatus was the only immune exposure information available for the cohort. Roughly uniform sequencing depth across donors was assumed in presence/absence analyses, although this assumption may not hold. Because counts were too low, about 15 rarely observed V segments, including chromosome 9 orphons, were left out of the earlier analysis of approximately 500 of the donors.

The sequence is built from TRBV30 and TRBJ1-2, and TRBD1 may be the D gene, going by 6 matching bases. This receptor was taken from a man aged 40-55 years in good health and CMV-seropositive. Sequenced sample: PBMCs. The DNA sequence reads TGTGCCTGGAGTCCAACAGGGTTTTTCTATGGCTACACCTTC. Its translation is CAWSPTGFFYGYTF.